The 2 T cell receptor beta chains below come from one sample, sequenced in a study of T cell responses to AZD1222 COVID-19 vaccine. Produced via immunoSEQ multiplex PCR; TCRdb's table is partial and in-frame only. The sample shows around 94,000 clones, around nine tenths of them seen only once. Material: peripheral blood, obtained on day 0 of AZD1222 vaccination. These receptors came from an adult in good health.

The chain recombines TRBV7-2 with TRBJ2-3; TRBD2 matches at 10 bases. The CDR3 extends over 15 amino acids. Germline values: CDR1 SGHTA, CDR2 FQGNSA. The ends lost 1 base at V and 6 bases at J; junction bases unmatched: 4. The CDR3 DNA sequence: TGTGCCAGCAGCTTAGTAGCGGGGGGCGAGGATACGCAGTATTTT. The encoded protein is CASSLVAGGEDTQYF.

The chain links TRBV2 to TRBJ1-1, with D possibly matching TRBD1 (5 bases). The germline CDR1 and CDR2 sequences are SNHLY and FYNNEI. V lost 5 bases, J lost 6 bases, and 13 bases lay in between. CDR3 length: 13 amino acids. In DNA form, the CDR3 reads TGTGCCAGCAGTACCGGAGGGGTCGCTGAAGCTTTCTTT. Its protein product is CASSTGGVAEAFF.